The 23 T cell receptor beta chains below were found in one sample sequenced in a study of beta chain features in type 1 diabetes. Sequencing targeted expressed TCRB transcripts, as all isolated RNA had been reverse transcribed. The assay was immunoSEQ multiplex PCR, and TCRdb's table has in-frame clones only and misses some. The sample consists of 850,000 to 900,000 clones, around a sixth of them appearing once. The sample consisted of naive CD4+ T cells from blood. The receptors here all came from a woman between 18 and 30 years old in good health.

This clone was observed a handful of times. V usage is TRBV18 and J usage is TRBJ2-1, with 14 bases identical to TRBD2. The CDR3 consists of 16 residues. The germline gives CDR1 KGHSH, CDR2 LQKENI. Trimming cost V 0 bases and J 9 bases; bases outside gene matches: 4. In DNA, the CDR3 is TGTGCCAGCTCACCACCGGGACTAGCGGGAGAGGGTGAGCAGTTCTTC. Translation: CASSPPGLAGEGEQFF. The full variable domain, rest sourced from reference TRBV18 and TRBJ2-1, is NAGVMQNPRHLVRRRGQEARLRCSPMKGHSHVYWYRQLPEEGLKFMVYLQKENIIDESGMPKERFSAEFPKEGPSILRIQQVVRGDSAAYFCASSPPGLAGEGEQFFGPGTRLTVL.

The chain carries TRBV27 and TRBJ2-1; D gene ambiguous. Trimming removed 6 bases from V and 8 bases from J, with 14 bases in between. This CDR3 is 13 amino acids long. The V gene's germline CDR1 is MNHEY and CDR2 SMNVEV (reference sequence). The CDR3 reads CASSRGAMDEQFF. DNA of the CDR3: TGTGCCAGCAGCCGTGGTGCAATGGATGAGCAGTTCTTC.

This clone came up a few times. CDR3 sequence: CATVGSVGNEQFF. The CDR3 DNA follows: TGTGCCACCGTGGGGTCAGTAGGCAATGAGCAGTTCTTC. This chain uses TRBV28 with TRBJ2-1; D unresolved. The length of the CDR3 is 13 residues. The germline gives CDR1 MDHEN, CDR2 SYDVKM. V lost 10 bases to trimming and J lost 6 bases, with 16 bases between them.

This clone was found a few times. This CDR3 reads CASSLSALADYEQYF. The CDR3 DNA is TGTGCCAGCAGCTTATCGGCACTAGCGGACTACGAGCAGTACTTC. V is TRBV7-2 and J is TRBJ2-7; 8 bases agree with TRBD2. Losses at the gene ends were 2 bases for V and 3 bases for J; bases not matched to a gene: 6. Germline V gives CDR1 SGHTA, CDR2 FQGNSA. The CDR3 loop spans 15 amino acids.

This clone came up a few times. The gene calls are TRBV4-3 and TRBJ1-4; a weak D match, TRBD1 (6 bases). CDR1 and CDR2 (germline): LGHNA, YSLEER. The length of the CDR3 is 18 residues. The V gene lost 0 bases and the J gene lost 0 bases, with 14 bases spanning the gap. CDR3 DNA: TGCGCCAGCAGCCAAGACCATTGGGGGGGCACAACTAATGAAAAACTGTTTTTT. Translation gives CASSQDHWGGTTNEKLFF.

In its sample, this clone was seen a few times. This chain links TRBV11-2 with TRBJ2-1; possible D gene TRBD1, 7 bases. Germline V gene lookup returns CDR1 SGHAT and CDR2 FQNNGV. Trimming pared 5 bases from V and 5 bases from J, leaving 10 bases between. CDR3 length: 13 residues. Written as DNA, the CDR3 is TGTGCCAGCAGCGGAGGGACAGACAATGAGCAGTTCTTC. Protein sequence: CASSGGTDNEQFF. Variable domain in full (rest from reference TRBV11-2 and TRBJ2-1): EAGVAQSPRYKIIEKRQSVAFWCNPISGHATLYWYQQILGQGPKLLIQFQNNGVVDDSQLPKDRFSAERLKGVDSTLKIQPAKLEDSAVYLCASSGGTDNEQFFGPGTRLTVL.

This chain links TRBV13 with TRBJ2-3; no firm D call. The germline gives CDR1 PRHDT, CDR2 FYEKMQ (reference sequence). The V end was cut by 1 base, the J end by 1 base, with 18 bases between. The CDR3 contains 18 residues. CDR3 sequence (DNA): TGTGCCAGCAGCTTAGTGGGCCATACCACCCCGGGCACAGATACGCAGTATTTT. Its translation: CASSLVGHTTPGTDTQYF.

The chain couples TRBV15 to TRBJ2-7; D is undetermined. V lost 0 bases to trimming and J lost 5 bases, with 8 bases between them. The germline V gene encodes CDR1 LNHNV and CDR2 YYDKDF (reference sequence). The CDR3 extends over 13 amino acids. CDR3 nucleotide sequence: TGTGCCACCAGCAGAGATAACGGACACGAGCAGTACTTC. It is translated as CATSRDNGHEQYF.

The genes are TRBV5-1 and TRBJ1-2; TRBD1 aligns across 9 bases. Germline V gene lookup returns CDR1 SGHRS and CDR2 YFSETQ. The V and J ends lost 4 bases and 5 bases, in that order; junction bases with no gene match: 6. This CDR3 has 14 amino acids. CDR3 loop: CASSVDRGAYGYTF. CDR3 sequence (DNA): TGCGCCAGCAGCGTGGACAGGGGCGCGTATGGCTACACCTTC.

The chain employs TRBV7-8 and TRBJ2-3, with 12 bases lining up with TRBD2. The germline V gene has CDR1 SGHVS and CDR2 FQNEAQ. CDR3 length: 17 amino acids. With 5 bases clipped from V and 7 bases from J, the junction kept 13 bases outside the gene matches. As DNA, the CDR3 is TGTGCCAGCAGCGCGCTACTAGCGGGAGGTTCCACCAATACGCAGTATTTT. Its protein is CASSALLAGGSTNTQYF.

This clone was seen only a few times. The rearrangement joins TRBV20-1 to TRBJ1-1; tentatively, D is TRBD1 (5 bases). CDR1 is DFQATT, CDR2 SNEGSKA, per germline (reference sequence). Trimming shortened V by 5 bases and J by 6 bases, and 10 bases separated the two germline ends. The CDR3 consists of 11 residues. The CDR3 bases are TGCAGTGCTGCCGGGACTCCTGAAGCTTTCTTT. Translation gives CSAAGTPEAFF.

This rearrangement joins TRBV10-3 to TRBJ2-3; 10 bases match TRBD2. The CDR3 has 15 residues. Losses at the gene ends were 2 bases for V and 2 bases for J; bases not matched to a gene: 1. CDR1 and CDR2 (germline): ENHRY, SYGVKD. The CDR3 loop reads CAISEGLADTDTQYF. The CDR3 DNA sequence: TGTGCCATCAGTGAGGGACTAGCGGACACAGATACGCAGTATTTT.

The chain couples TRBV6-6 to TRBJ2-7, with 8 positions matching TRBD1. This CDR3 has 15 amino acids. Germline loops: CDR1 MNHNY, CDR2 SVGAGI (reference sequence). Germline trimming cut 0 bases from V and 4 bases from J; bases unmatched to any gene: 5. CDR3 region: CASSYSQGAGYEQYF. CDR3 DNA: TGTGCCAGCAGTTACTCGCAGGGGGCCGGTTACGAGCAGTACTTC.

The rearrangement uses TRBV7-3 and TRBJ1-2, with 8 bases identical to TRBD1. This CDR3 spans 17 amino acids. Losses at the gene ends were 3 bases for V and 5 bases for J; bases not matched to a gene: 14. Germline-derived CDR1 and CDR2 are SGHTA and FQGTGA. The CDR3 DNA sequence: TGTGCCAGCAGCTTCAGGGCAGGGGGCTCGTTAAAATATGGCTACACCTTC. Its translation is CASSFRAGGSLKYGYTF.

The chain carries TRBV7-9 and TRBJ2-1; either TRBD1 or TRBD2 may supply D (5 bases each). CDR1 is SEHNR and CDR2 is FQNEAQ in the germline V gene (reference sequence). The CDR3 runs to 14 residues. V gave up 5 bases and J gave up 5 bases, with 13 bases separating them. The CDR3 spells CASSARDPHNEQFF. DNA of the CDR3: TGTGCCAGCAGCGCTCGGGACCCTCACAATGAGCAGTTCTTC.

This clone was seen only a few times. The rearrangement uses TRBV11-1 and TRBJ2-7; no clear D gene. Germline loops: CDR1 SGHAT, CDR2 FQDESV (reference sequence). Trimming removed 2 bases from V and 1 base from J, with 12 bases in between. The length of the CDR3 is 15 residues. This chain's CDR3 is CASSLTDAISYEQYF. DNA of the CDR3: TGTGCCAGCAGCTTAACGGATGCGATATCCTACGAGCAGTACTTC.

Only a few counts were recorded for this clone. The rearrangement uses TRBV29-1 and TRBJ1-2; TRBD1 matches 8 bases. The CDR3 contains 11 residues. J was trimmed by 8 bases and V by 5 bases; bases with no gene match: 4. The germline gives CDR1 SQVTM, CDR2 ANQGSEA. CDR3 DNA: TGCAGCGTTACGACAGGGGAAGGCTACACCTTC. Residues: CSVTTGEGYTF.

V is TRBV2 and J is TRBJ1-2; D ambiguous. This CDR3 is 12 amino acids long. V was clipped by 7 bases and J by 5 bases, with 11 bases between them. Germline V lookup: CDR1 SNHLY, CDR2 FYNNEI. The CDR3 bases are TGTGCCAGCACCCTGGGGAGGTATGGCTACACCTTC. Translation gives CASTLGRYGYTF.

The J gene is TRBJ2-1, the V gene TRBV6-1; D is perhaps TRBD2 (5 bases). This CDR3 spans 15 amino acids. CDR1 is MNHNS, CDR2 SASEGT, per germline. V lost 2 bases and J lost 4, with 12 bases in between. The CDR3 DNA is TGTGCCAGCAGTGAACCGGGGAGAGGGTACAATGAGCAGTTCTTC. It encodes CASSEPGRGYNEQFF.

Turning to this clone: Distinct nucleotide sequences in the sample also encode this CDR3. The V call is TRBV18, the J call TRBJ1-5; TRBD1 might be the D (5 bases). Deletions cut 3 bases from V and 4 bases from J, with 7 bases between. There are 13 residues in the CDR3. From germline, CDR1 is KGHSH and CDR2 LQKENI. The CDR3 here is CASSPGANQPQHF. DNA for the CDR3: TGTGCCAGCTCACCCGGGGCTAATCAGCCCCAGCATTTT.

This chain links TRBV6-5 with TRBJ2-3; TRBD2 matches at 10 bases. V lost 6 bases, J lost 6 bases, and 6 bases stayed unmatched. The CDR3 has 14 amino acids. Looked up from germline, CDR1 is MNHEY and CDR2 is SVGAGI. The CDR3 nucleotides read TGTGCCAGCAGGCCGGGGACTAGCGACGATACGCAGTATTTT. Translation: CASRPGTSDDTQYF.

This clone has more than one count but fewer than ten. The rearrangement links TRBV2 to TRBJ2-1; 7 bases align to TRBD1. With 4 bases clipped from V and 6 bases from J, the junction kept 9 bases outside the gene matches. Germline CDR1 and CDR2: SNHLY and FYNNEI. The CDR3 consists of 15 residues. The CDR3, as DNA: TGTGCCAGCAGTGTTGGGCAGGGGGTGGTCAATGAGCAGTTCTTC. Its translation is CASSVGQGVVNEQFF.

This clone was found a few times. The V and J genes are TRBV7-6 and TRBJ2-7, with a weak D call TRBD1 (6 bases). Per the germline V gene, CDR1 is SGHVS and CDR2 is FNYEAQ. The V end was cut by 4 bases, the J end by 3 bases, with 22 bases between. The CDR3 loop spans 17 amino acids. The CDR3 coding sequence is TGTGCCAGCAGCTCTCAAATACAAACTACAGGGTTCTACGAGCAGTACTTC. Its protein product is CASSSQIQTTGFYEQYF.